There are a few counts of the clone carrying this T cell receptor beta chain. Antigen: not known. Germline values: CDR1 DFQATT, CDR2 SNEGSKA (reference sequence). CDR3 length: 15 amino acids. For TCR beta, libraries came from iRepertoire HTBI primers and Arm-PCR of CDR3 regions. From the multiplex PCR reads, TCRdb called clonotypes with MiXCR, one entry per CDR3 protein. This sample has 350,000 to 500,000 distinct CDR3 sequences, with 12% to 15% found just once. The source of the sample is a study of regulatory T cells in long-lasting Graves disease. Study-wide background: Less than 3 months of antithyroid drugs had been taken by newly diagnosed Graves' patients. Study-level results: Fewer public clonotypes were shared by new patients (around 970) than by persistent patients (about 2,700).

Time point here: newly diagnosed GD, antithyroid drugs for less than 3 months. The authors made the TCR library using RNA they extracted from PBMCs. The same sample was also studied in work on T cells in Graves' hyperthyroidism and ophthalmopathy.

The source is a woman aged 50 to 60 with Graves disease. The gene calls are TRBV20-1 and TRBJ2-1, with 7 bases fitting TRBD2. The sequencing here drew on peripheral blood mononuclear cells (PBMCs), taken at new diagnosis, from a patient treated with antithyroid drugs. CDR3 bases: TGCAGCGCCCCTAGCGGATTGACCTATTACAATGAGCAGTTCTTC. Translated, it gives CSAPSGLTYYNEQFF.